This entry features one T cell receptor (beta chain) sequence. The CDR3 ends on some other residue instead of the conserved phenylalanine or tryptophan, so this is likely a read error. This sample is drawn from a study of CD8 T cells in Susac syndrome. The RNA, roughly 0.45 to 1 ug, was put through reverse transcription using random hexamers. Multiplex PCR with immunoSEQ amplified the TCR beta CDR3 across 54 Vbeta and 13 Jbeta. TCRdb re-called the immunoSEQ multiplex PCR reads with MiXCR, one entry per CDR3 protein. In the table there are about 160,000 distinct CDR3 sequences, 92% of which are singletons. There are 12 residues in the CDR3. Per the germline V gene, CDR1 is SNHLY and CDR2 is FYNNEI. Trimming removed 6 bases from V and 3 bases from J; junction bases left unmatched: 2.

This clonotype was sampled from a human donor in good health. Sequencing was carried out using CD4+ T cells from PBMCs. J is TRBJ2-7 and V is TRBV2; 7 nucleotides match TRBD1. CDR3 sequence: CASSGDSYEQYL. DNA of the CDR3: TGTGCCAGCAGCGGGGACAGCTACGAGCAGTACTTG.